This T cell receptor (beta chain) was retrieved from a study of blood T cell repertoires in COVID-19 (TCRdb year 2020). Broadly, across the study: The collaborator samples originated in the United States, Italy and Spain and spanned the acute and convalescent phases of COVID-19. The repertoires were made available in a free public database intended to serve as a resource for research on the immune response to SARS-CoV-2. Deeply sampled blood TCRbeta repertoires from subjects exposed to, actively infected with, or recovered from COVID-19 were included in the dataset. The sample metadata nearly always contained a de-identified subject ID, COVID-19 status, age in years and sex. HLA class I and class II types, where available, came from metadata supplied by the sample provider rather than from assay-based typing. The samples were drawn from the first 160 participants of the ongoing ImmuneRACE study and from under 1,500 subjects provided by 6 global collaborators. The material from the prospective study consisted of cDNA or gDNA derived from T cells, B-cell-depleted T cells, or PBMCs.

A distance of 6 bases separates the germline ends of V and J, which lose 0 bases and 3 bases respectively. The CDR3, from cysteine to phenylalanine, totals 13 residues. Only the CDR3 region is kept as DNA, spanning 39 bases read in frame from base 1. For CDR1 and CDR2, the germline V gene lists SGHNT and YENEEA. Whole blood was collected in K2EDTA tubes by collaborating institutions according to the institutions' own protocols. Collaborator samples were shipped for TCRbeta analysis as frozen whole blood, isolated PBMCs, or DNA extracted from either sample type. On this clone: The specificity of this receptor is unknown. Base qualities are missing; no much larger clone stands one base away. Other DNA sequences from this sample encode an identical CDR3 as well.

Overall study outcomes, separate from this receptor: The quantity of clinical and demographic metadata differed by source and by participant and was supplied without curation.

The immunoSEQ Assay, a bias-controlled multiplex PCR, was used to amplify TCRbeta CDR3 regions from genomic DNA. From the authors' description of their analysis: Nucleated cell counts per sample were estimated from amplification of reference gene primers within the assay. To quantify the absolute abundance of each unique TCRbeta CDR3 rearrangement, sequence reads were collapsed and filtered. For each sample, productive Simpson clonality was calculated as the square root of Simpson's diversity index over productive rearrangements. The clones in this table, taken by TCRdb from immuneACCESS, are in-frame only. Not every clone is retained; where verified, under half of the shortfall comes from an unresolved V gene, and the cause of the rest is unknown. V and J calls and clone size follow that table, whereas D and trimming were derived from the DNA. For this sample there are under 130,000 clones; over 75% appear just once. The ten largest clones take up 32% of the sample.

The sequenced sample was peripheral blood. The TCR originated in a woman of 80 years or more with acute or convalescent COVID-19. The receptor chain draws on TRBV11-3 and TRBJ2-7; TRBD2 is perhaps the D gene, given 5 matching bases. The CDR3 protein is CASSLDRGYEQYF. Here is the DNA: TGTGCCAGCAGCTTAGATCGGGGCTACGAGCAGTACTTC.